A selection of T cell receptor beta chains follows, all from one sample in a study of blood T cell repertoires in COVID-19. Profiling relied on immunoSEQ multiplex PCR, and the TCRdb table lists in-frame clones only, not all of them. The profile shows about 260,000 clones, 75% to 90% of them singletons. The sequenced material came from PBMCs or T cells enriched from blood (not recorded which). These receptors came from a woman in her 30s with acute COVID-19. CDR3s include the opening cysteine and the closing phenylalanine or tryptophan. The D gene is left open where the match is weak. The size field is filled for only some rows; it gives once, few, many or a size class.

abundance,len,j_gene,d_gene,v_gene,CDR3nt,CDR3aa
NA,18,TRBJ2-1,TRBD2,TRBV5-1,TGCGCCAGCAGCTTGGACGGTAGCGGGAGGGTGGAGGGCAATGAGCAGTTCTTC,CASSLDGSGRVEGNEQFF
once,14,TRBJ2-2,NA,TRBV6-5,TGTGCCAGCATCTCTAGCGACCACACCGGGGAGCTGTTTTTT,CASISSDHTGELFF
NA,14,TRBJ2-7,NA,TRBV3-1/TRBV3-2,TGTGCCAGCAGCCAAGAGGTCGGTTTTGACGAGCAGTACTTC,CASSQEVGFDEQYF
NA,15,TRBJ2-2,TRBD2,TRBV5-1,TGCGCCAGCAGCGGGCGGGAGACGAACACCGGGGAGCTGTTTTTT,CASSGRETNTGELFF
NA,14,TRBJ2-2,NA,TRBV6-5,TGTGCCAGCAGGGACTGGGCGGGTACCGGGGAGCTGTTTTTT,CASRDWAGTGELFF
NA,15,TRBJ2-3,NA,TRBV14,TGTGCCAGCAGCCAAGTATTAACGGGAGAAGATACGCAGTATTTT,CASSQVLTGEDTQYF
NA,16,TRBJ2-3,TRBD2,TRBV11-3,TGTGCCAGCAGCCGATGGGGGACTAGCGACACAGATACGCAGTATTTT,CASSRWGTSDTDTQYF
NA,16,TRBJ1-2,TRBD1,TRBV7-2,TGTGCCAGCAGCTTTGACGGACAGGCAGTTAACTATGGCTACACCTTC,CASSFDGQAVNYGYTF
once,15,TRBJ1-1,NA,TRBV7-8,TGTGCCAGCAACCCAGGGGCAGGGGATGACACTGAAGCTTTCTTT,CASNPGAGDDTEAFF
once,17,TRBJ2-1,NA,TRBV10-1,TGCGCCAGCAGTGAGTCTTATCGGTGGAGGGCCTACAATGAGCAGTTCTTC,CASSESYRWRAYNEQFF
NA,15,TRBJ2-2,TRBD1,TRBV3-1/TRBV3-2,TGTGCCAGCAGCCCCCGGGACAGGGGTCCCGGGGAGCTGTTTTTT,CASSPRDRGPGELFF
NA,12,TRBJ2-7,NA,TRBV10-2,TGCGCCAGCACTAGCGAGCTCTACGAGCAGTACTTC,CASTSELYEQYF
NA,13,TRBJ1-6,NA,TRBV13,TGTGCCAGCAGCTTAGATCTTAATTCACCCCTCCACTTT,CASSLDLNSPLHF
NA,14,TRBJ2-1,NA,TRBV2,TGTGCCAGCGGGCAAGGGGCCTCCTACAATGAGCAGTTCTTC,CASGQGASYNEQFF
NA,14,TRBJ2-7,NA,TRBV28,TGTGCCAGCAGCCAAGTTTCTTATCGGGACGAGCAGTACTTC,CASSQVSYRDEQYF
NA,14,TRBJ2-6,NA,TRBV11-1,TGTGCCAGCAGCTTTAGTGAAGGGGCCAACGTCCTGACTTTC,CASSFSEGANVLTF
NA,14,TRBJ2-4,NA,TRBV14,TGTGCCAGCAGCCATCTACTAGCCAAAAACATTCAGTACTTC,CASSHLLAKNIQYF
NA,16,TRBJ1-2,TRBD1,TRBV9,TGTGCCAGCAGCATCGACAGGGGGCAATTAGAGGGAGGCTACACCTTC,CASSIDRGQLEGGYTF
NA,13,TRBJ2-7,NA,TRBV5-6,TGTGCCAGCAGCTTGGGGGCAGGGTACGAGCAGTACTTC,CASSLGAGYEQYF
NA,16,TRBJ2-1,NA,TRBV3-1/TRBV3-2,TGTGCCAGCAGCCAAGATCCATACGGGATTTCCAATGAGCAGTTCTTC,CASSQDPYGISNEQFF
once,15,TRBJ2-1,NA,TRBV19,TGTGCCAGTAGGAGACAGGTAAACTCCTACAATGAGCAGTTCTTC,CASRRQVNSYNEQFF
NA,14,TRBJ2-3,NA,TRBV4-1,TGCGCCAGCAGCCAGGCTGGAGACACAGATACGCAGTATTTT,CASSQAGDTDTQYF
NA,17,TRBJ1-3,TRBD1,TRBV27,TGTGCCAGCAGTCCCACAGGGGGCCGATACTCTGGAAACACCATATATTTT,CASSPTGGRYSGNTIYF
few,14,TRBJ1-2,NA,TRBV3-1/TRBV3-2,TGTGCCAGCAGCCAAGGGCCCACGGAGGGCGGCTACACCTTC,CASSQGPTEGGYTF
NA,16,TRBJ2-1,TRBD2,TRBV28,TGTGCCAGCAAAACCGGGACTACCAGTCAGATCAATGAGCAGTTCTTC,CASKTGTTSQINEQFF
once,15,TRBJ2-1,TRBD1,TRBV6-4,TGTGCCAGCAGTTCCACTGGACAGGGACTCAATGAGCAGTTCTTC,CASSSTGQGLNEQFF
NA,11,TRBJ2-7,NA,TRBV7-2,TGTGCCAGCAGCTTAGTAAACGAGCAGTACTTC,CASSLVNEQYF
few,14,TRBJ2-7,NA,TRBV5-6,TGTGCCAGCAGCCCTCGGGTAGCGCCGTGGGAGCAGTACTTC,CASSPRVAPWEQYF
NA,13,TRBJ2-7,TRBD1,TRBV27,TGTGCCAGCACCCGGACAGGGGCGAGGGAGCAGTACTTC,CASTRTGAREQYF
NA,16,TRBJ2-1,TRBD2,TRBV25-1,TGTGCCAGCACCTCGATAGCGGGAACGGGCGGCAATGAGCAGTTCTTC,CASTSIAGTGGNEQFF
NA,13,TRBJ1-1,TRBD1,TRBV28,TGTGCCAGCAGTCCGGACAGGGCCGCTGAAGCTTTCTTT,CASSPDRAAEAFF
NA,17,TRBJ2-1,NA,TRBV12-5,TGTGCTAGTGGTTTGGCGATTGGAGCGGTTGATTACAATGAGCAGTTCTTC,CASGLAIGAVDYNEQFF
NA,14,TRBJ1-4,NA,TRBV11-2,TGTGCCAGCAGCTTAGGGTGGGGAGGAGAAAAACTGTTTTTT,CASSLGWGGEKLFF
NA,15,TRBJ2-1,TRBD2,TRBV13,TGTGCCAGCAGCCCAGGACTAGCGGTCTACAATGAGCAGTTCTTC,CASSPGLAVYNEQFF
once,18,TRBJ2-1,NA,TRBV15,TGTGCCACCAGCAGAGCCGCACTGGAGATAGGGGCGTACAATGAGCAGTTCTTC,CATSRAALEIGAYNEQFF
NA,12,TRBJ1-2,NA,TRBV6-5,TGTGCCAGCAGTCCCTGGGGGGACTTCTACACCTTC,CASSPWGDFYTF
NA,17,TRBJ2-5,NA,TRBV28,TGTGCCAGCAGCCCCCCCTTTGACAGTTGGGAGGAAGAGACCCAGTACTTC,CASSPPFDSWEEETQYF
NA,16,TRBJ2-7,NA,TRBV18,TGTGCCAGCTCACCACCGGCAGGCCCAGATTACTACGAGCAGTACTTC,CASSPPAGPDYYEQYF
NA,14,TRBJ2-7,TRBD1,TRBV5-6,TGTGCCAGCATCCTTGGGACAGGGGGCGACGAGCAGTACTTC,CASILGTGGDEQYF
NA,16,TRBJ2-1,TRBD1,TRBV5-1,TGCGCCAGCAGCCCAGAGGACAGGGTTCTCTACAATGAGCAGTTCTTC,CASSPEDRVLYNEQFF
NA,14,TRBJ2-7,NA,TRBV4-3,TGCGCCAGCAGCCCGTCTAAGAGCTCCTACGAGCAGTACTTC,CASSPSKSSYEQYF
NA,15,TRBJ1-6,NA,TRBV5-6,TGTGCCAGCAGCTTGGTGTCAGGGGAAAATTCACCCCTCCACTTT,CASSLVSGENSPLHF